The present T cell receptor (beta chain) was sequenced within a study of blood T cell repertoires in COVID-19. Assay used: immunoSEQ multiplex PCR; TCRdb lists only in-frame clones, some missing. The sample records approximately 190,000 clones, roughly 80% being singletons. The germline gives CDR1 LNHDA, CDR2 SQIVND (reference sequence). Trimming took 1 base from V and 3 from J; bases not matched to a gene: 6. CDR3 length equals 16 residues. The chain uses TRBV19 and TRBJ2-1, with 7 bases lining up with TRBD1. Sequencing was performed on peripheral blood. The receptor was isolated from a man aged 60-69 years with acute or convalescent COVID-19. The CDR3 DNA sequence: TGTGCCAGTAGTATAGTGAACAGGGGTTTCTACAATGAGCAGTTCTTC. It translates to CASSIVNRGFYNEQFF.